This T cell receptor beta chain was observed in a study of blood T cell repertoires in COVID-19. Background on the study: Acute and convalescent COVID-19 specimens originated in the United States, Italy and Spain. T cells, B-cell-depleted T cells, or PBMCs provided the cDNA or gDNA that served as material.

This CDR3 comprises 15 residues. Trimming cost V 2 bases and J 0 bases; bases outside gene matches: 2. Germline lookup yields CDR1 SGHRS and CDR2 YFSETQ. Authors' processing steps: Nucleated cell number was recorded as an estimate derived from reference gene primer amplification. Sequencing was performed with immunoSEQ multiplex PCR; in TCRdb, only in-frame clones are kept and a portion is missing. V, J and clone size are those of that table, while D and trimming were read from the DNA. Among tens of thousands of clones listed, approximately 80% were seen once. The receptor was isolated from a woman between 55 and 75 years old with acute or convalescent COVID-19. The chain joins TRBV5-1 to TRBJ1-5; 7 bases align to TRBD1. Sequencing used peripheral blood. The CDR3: CASSLSGGSNQPQHF. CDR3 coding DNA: TGCGCCAGCAGCTTATCAGGGGGTAGCAATCAGCCCCAGCATTTT. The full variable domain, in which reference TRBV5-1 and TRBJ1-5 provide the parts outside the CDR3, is KAGVTQTPRYLIKTRGQQVTLSCSPISGHRSVSWYQQTPGQGLQFLFEYFSETQRNKGNFPGRFSGRQFSNSRSEMNVSTLELGDSALYLCASSLSGGSNQPQHFGDGTRLSIL.